This TCR beta chain derives from a study of a mutant IDH1 vaccine in newly diagnosed glioma. Study background: Vaccine administration was initiated 4-6 weeks following radiotherapy alone, or with temozolomide cycles. Participants attended visit V12, the safety follow-up, at week 35, and then attended visit V13 at week 47.

The data were produced by immunoSEQ multiplex PCR, yet TCRdb's version contains in-frame clones alone and is incomplete. The table lists 60,000 or so clones, less than 90% of them singletons. Time point here: week 35, safety follow-up. In every dose of vaccine, 300 ug of mutant IDH1 20-mer peptide was given alongside topical imiquimod. Donors had new IDH1-mutant astrocytomas of WHO grade 3 or 4 (ATRX-lost). In regard to this clone: Its antigen is currently unknown.

The CDR3 contains 16 residues. V lost 4 bases to trimming and J lost 2 bases; unmatched junction nucleotides: 7. Germline V CDR1 and CDR2: SGHKS, YYEKEE (reference sequence). Study-level findings and limits: Changes in top peripheral clonotypes did not appear linked to pseudoprogression.

The source was PBMCs, collected from a glioma patient whose treatment included an IDH1 peptide vaccine. The chain combines TRBV5-5 with TRBJ2-1, with 9 nucleotides matching TRBD2. The source of this sequence is a man aged 25 to 45 with glioma. CDR3 DNA sequence: TGTGCCAGCAGCCGCGGGGGACTAGCCCCCTACAATGAGCAGTTCTTC. Residues: CASSRGGLAPYNEQFF.